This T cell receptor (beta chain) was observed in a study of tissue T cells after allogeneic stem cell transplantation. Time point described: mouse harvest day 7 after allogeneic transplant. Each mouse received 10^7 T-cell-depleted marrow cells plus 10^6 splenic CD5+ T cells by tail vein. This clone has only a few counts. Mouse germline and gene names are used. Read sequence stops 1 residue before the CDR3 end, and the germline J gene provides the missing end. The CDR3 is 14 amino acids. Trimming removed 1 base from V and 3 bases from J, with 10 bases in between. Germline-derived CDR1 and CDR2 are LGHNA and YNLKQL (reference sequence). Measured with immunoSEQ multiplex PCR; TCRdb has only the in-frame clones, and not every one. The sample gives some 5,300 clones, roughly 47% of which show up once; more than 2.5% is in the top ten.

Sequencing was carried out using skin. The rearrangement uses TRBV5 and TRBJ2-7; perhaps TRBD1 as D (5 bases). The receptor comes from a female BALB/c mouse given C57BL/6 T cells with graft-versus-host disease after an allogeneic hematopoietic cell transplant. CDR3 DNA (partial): TGTGCCAGCAGCCAAGCAGGAGACAGCTATGAACAGTAC. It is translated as CASSQAGDSYEQY. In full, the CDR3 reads CASSQAGDSYEQYF.